Sequencing of this T cell receptor (beta chain) was carried out in a study of blood T cell repertoires in COVID-19. Study information: The United States, Italy and Spain provided the acute and convalescent COVID-19 samples. Sample material is recorded as cDNA or gDNA derived from T cells, B-cell-depleted T cells, or PBMCs.

On this clone: Different DNA sequences within this sample yield the same CDR3.

Patients at the Seattle site were enrolled during active infection and followed longitudinally. Trimming took 4 bases from V and 6 from J, leaving 6 bases between them. The CDR3 contains 11 residues. Germline CDR1 reads SQVTM; CDR2 reads ANQGSEA. Produced via immunoSEQ multiplex PCR; TCRdb's table is partial and in-frame only. The sample includes approximately 240,000 clones, 65% to 85% of them seen just once. The sequencing sample was made of peripheral blood. This clonotype was obtained from a woman aged 25 to 45 with COVID-19, enrolled during active disease. The chain carries TRBV29-1 and TRBJ2-2; a possible D gene is TRBD1 (5 bases). The CDR3, as DNA: TGCAGCGTTGGGGGCGCCGGGGAGCTGTTTTTT. Residues: CSVGGAGELFF.